What follows are 9 T cell receptor beta chains derived from one specimen sequenced in a study of OX40 agonist ivuxolimab in advanced cancers. Libraries were prepared by immunoSEQ multiplex PCR; TCRdb keeps only in-frame clonotypes and omits some of them. The top ten hold around a sixth of the sample, which has 78,000 or so clones, approximately 84% seen once. Source: CD4+ or CD8+ T cells sorted from blood, taken in a trial of the OX40 agonist ivuxolimab. The source of these receptors is an adult with an advanced solid tumor such as melanoma, head and neck, liver or kidney cancer.

The V gene is TRBV7-2, the J gene TRBJ1-2; D ambiguous. The CDR3 contains 14 residues. Germline V CDR1 and CDR2: SGHTA, FQGNSA. Trimming pared 5 bases from V and 5 bases from J, leaving 15 bases between. The CDR3 is CASSPVGEDYGYTF. The CDR3 DNA reads TGTGCCAGCAGCCCAGTCGGGGAAGATTATGGCTACACCTTC.

This clone came up once. The genes are TRBV29-1 and TRBJ2-2, with a weak D call TRBD1 (6 bases). The CDR3 has 15 residues. The V gene's germline CDR1 is SQVTM and CDR2 ANQGSEA. Trimming took 4 bases from V and 3 from J, leaving 15 bases between them. For the CDR3, the DNA is TGCAGCGTTGTGAGGGGCAACAGGGACACCGGGGAGCTGTTTTTT. Protein product: CSVVRGNRDTGELFF.

The rearrangement links TRBV6-1 to TRBJ2-7, with 9 nucleotides matching TRBD1. V was clipped by 5 bases and J by 4 bases; unmatched bases: 6. The germline V gene encodes CDR1 MNHNS and CDR2 SASEGT. There are 14 residues in the CDR3. As DNA, the CDR3 is TGTGCCAGCAGTCTCGGACAGGGGATATACGAGCAGTACTTC. Encoded protein: CASSLGQGIYEQYF.

The chain combines TRBV18 with TRBJ2-7, with TRBD1 matching over 8 bases. Germline V lookup: CDR1 KGHSH, CDR2 LQKENI. This CDR3 comprises 16 residues. V shed 5 bases and J 7 bases; nucleotides not matched to a gene: 16. CDR3 sequence (DNA): TGTGCCAGCTCATCAGTAGCCGGGACAGGATCTCATGAGCAGTACTTC. This translates into CASSSVAGTGSHEQYF.

J is TRBJ1-3 and V is TRBV19; D gene ambiguous. The V and J ends lost 5 bases and 4 bases respectively, with 15 bases between them. The germline V gene has CDR1 LNHDA and CDR2 SQIVND (reference sequence). The CDR3 loop spans 15 amino acids. The CDR3 loop is CASSASAPGGNTIYF. CDR3 nucleotide sequence: TGTGCCAGTAGTGCTTCCGCGCCAGGCGGAAACACCATATATTTT.

The CDR3 DNA reads as TGTGCCAGCAGTTTATCCGGACTAGCGGGAGGTTACGAGCAGTACTTC. This codes for CASSLSGLAGGYEQYF. The chain employs TRBV28 and TRBJ2-7, with 14 bases lining up with TRBD2. This CDR3 contains 16 residues. The trim removed 1 base at V and 4 bases at J, leaving 3 bases unmatched. Germline V gene sequence: CDR1 MDHEN, CDR2 SYDVKM.

The chain has TRBV11-2 and TRBJ2-7; TRBD2 agrees at 9 bases. Per germline, CDR1 SGHAT and CDR2 FQNNGV. CDR3 length: 15 amino acids. Trimming took 1 base from V and 3 from J; bases not matched to a gene: 4. CDR3 nucleotide sequence: TGTGCCAGCAGCTTAGGGCTAGCGGGATTCTACGAGCAGTACTTC. As protein: CASSLGLAGFYEQYF. Using reference TRBV11-2 and TRBJ2-7 for the parts outside the CDR3, the full variable domain is EAGVAQSPRYKIIEKRQSVAFWCNPISGHATLYWYQQILGQGPKLLIQFQNNGVVDDSQLPKDRFSAERLKGVDSTLKIQPAKLEDSAVYLCASSLGLAGFYEQYFGPGTRLTVT.

This sequence joins TRBV5-1 and TRBJ2-1, with 7 bases matching TRBD2. Germline CDR1 and CDR2: SGHRS and YFSETQ. Unmatched junction bases numbered 4, after V lost 4 bases and J lost 0 bases. The CDR3 consists of 15 residues. This CDR3 reads CASSHGRSSYNEQFF. The CDR3 DNA is TGCGCCAGCAGCCACGGGAGGAGCTCCTACAATGAGCAGTTCTTC.

J is TRBJ2-7 and V is TRBV19; tentatively, D is TRBD1 (7 bases). The V end lost 3 bases, the J end lost 2 bases, and 14 bases lay between the germline ends. There are 15 residues in the CDR3. From germline, CDR1 is LNHDA and CDR2 SQIVND (reference sequence). This CDR3 reads CASSMEGTAAYEQYF. The DNA for the CDR3 is TGTGCCAGTAGTATGGAGGGGACAGCTGCCTACGAGCAGTACTTC.